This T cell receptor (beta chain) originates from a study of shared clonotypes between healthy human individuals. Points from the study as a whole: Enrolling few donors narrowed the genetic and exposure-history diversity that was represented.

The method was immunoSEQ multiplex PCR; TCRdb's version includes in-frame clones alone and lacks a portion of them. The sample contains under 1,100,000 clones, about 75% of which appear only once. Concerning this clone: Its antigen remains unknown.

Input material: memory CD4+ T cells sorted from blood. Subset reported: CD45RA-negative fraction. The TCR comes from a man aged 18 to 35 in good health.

The CDR3 DNA reads as TGTGCCAGCATGTTGACAGGGGGCTATGAAAAACTGTTTTTT. It is translated as CASMLTGGYEKLFF. The chain joins TRBV6-1 to TRBJ1-4; 10 nucleotides match TRBD1. Germline V gene sequence: CDR1 MNHNS, CDR2 SASEGT. With 7 bases clipped from V and 6 bases from J, the junction kept 5 bases outside the gene matches. The CDR3 length is 14 residues.